This section outlines one T cell receptor beta chain sequence together with its context. The target antigen is unknown. The V end was cut by 5 bases, the J end by 0 bases, with 11 bases between. Germline values: CDR1 SGHRS, CDR2 YFSETQ. There are 14 residues in the CDR3. This table comes from immunoSEQ multiplex PCR, and its TCRdb copy is limited to in-frame clones, with some not included. The sample yields over 200,000 clones, approximately 86% seen once. These data originate in a study of cytomegalovirus exposure and HLA in healthy donors. General observations from the study: The study flagged some 170 TCR beta chains as cytomegalovirus-associated.

V is TRBV5-1 and J is TRBJ1-1; D gene ambiguous. This TCR was recovered from a woman younger than 35 in good health and CMV-seronegative. Source material: PBMCs. The CDR3 spells CASRGATLNTEAFF. In DNA, the CDR3 is TGCGCCAGCAGGGGAGCGACCCTGAACACTGAAGCTTTCTTT. The full variable domain, in which reference TRBV5-1 and TRBJ1-1 provide the parts outside the CDR3, is KAGVTQTPRYLIKTRGQQVTLSCSPISGHRSVSWYQQTPGQGLQFLFEYFSETQRNKGNFPGRFSGRQFSNSRSEMNVSTLELGDSALYLCASRGATLNTEAFFGQGTRLTVV.